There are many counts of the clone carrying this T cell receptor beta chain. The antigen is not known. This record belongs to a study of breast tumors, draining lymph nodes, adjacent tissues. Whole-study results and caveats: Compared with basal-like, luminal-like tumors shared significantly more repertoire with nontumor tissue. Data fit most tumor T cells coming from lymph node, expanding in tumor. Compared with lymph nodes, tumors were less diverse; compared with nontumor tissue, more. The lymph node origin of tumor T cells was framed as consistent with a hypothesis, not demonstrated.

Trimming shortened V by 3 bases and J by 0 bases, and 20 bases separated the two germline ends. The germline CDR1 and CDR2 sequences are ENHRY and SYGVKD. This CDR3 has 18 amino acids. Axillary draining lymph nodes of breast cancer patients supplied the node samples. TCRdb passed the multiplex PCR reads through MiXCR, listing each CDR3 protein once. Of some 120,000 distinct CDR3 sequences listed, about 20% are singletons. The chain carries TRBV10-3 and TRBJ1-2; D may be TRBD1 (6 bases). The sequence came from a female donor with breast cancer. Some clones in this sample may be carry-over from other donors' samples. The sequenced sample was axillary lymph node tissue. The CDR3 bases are TGTGCCATCAGTGAAAGACCCGGGGGCGGACCAGCTAACTATGGCTACACCTTC. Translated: CAISERPGGGPANYGYTF.